One T cell receptor (beta chain) is described in this entry. The data belong to a study of OX40 agonist ivuxolimab in advanced cancers. V was cut by 2 bases and J by 7 bases, with 9 bases left in between. Germline-derived CDR1 and CDR2 are SGHTA and FQGTGA. The CDR3 runs to 14 residues. The repertoire was sequenced with immunoSEQ multiplex PCR; TCRdb's copy has only in-frame clones and lacks some. The table lists about 74,000 clones, about 83% of them singletons. The chain employs TRBV7-3 and TRBJ1-6, with a tentative D call TRBD1 (6 bases). This receptor was identified in an adult with an advanced solid tumor such as melanoma, head and neck, liver or kidney cancer. Here the sequenced sample was CD4+ or CD8+ T cells sorted from blood, taken in a trial of the OX40 agonist ivuxolimab. The CDR3 loop reads CASSLGQLNSPLHF. The CDR3 DNA sequence: TGTGCCAGCAGCTTAGGACAGCTAAATTCACCCCTCCACTTT.